This entry describes one T cell receptor beta chain. This sample is part of a study of blood T cell repertoires in COVID-19. On the study more broadly: Whether acute or convalescent, the COVID-19 samples came from the United States, Italy and Spain. In each case, the material was cDNA or gDNA derived from T cells, B-cell-depleted T cells, or PBMCs.

Authors' methods: Reference gene primer amplification in the assay estimated nucleated cell counts. Some clones are missing from TCRdb's copy, which holds only in-frame ones; the method was immunoSEQ multiplex PCR. The D gene and trimming were derived from the DNA, and the V and J assignments and clone size from that table. Of about 50,000 clones in the sample, less than 90% were seen once. In germline, CDR1 is SGHAT, CDR2 FQNNGV. V lost 1 base, J lost 1 base, and 5 bases stayed unmatched. CDR3 length: 17 amino acids. The chain uses TRBV11-2 and TRBJ2-5; 11 bases agree with TRBD2. The sequencing input was peripheral blood. This TCR derives from a human donor in a cohort sampled during active COVID-19. DNA for the CDR3: TGTGCCAGCAGCTTAGTATTAACTAGCGGGGGCCAAGAGACCCAGTACTTC. Protein product: CASSLVLTSGGQETQYF. The entire variable domain, with the rest obtained from reference TRBV11-2 and TRBJ2-5, is as follows: EAGVAQSPRYKIIEKRQSVAFWCNPISGHATLYWYQQILGQGPKLLIQFQNNGVVDDSQLPKDRFSAERLKGVDSTLKIQPAKLEDSAVYLCASSLVLTSGGQETQYFGPGTRLLVL.